This T cell receptor (beta chain) derives from a study of blood T cell repertoires in COVID-19. Which cohort a participant joined came from the clinical history participants gave. Trimming shortened V by 2 bases and J by 0 bases, and 8 bases separated the two germline ends. The CDR3 consists of 14 residues. Per germline, CDR1 SGHNT and CDR2 YYREEE (reference sequence). Clones were read by immunoSEQ multiplex PCR, and TCRdb kept only the in-frame ones, dropping some. The table shows under 250,000 clones, with 70% to 85% occurring only once. This clonotype was sampled from a man in his 60s who had recovered from COVID-19. The sample taken for sequencing was PBMCs or T cells enriched from blood (not recorded which). The chain combines TRBV5-4 with TRBJ1-1; tentative D call: TRBD1 (5 bases). The DNA of the CDR3 is TGTGCCAGCAGCTTCAAGACAGTGAACACTGAAGCTTTCTTT. Translating gives CASSFKTVNTEAFF.